The 4 T cell receptor beta chains in this list originate from one sample, sequenced in a study of blood T cell repertoires in COVID-19. The table came from immunoSEQ multiplex PCR; TCRdb's copy has only in-frame clones and leaves some out. The data hold fewer than 110,000 clones, with approximately 90% observed a single time. The specimen was peripheral blood. These receptor sequences come from a middle-aged man with acute or convalescent COVID-19.

The rearrangement joins TRBV6-5 to TRBJ1-2; D gene uncertain. Germline V CDR1 and CDR2: MNHEY, SVGAGI. This CDR3 has 13 amino acids. Trimming removed 10 bases at V and 3 bases at J, with 15 bases between. CDR3: CATREAGDYGYTF. CDR3 in DNA: TGTGCCACCCGAGAGGCGGGAGACTATGGCTACACCTTC.

V usage is TRBV2 and J usage is TRBJ1-2, with D perhaps matching TRBD1 (5 bases). CDR3 length equals 12 residues. Trimming left V 6 bases short and J 3 bases short, with 8 bases between. CDR1 and CDR2 from the germline V gene are SNHLY and FYNNEI. In DNA, the CDR3 is TGTGCCAGCAGCGGAGGGGACTATGGCTACACCTTC. Protein: CASSGGDYGYTF.

Here the CDR3 reads CASTTNAAGNYGYTF. CDR3 DNA: TGTGCCAGCACCACAAACGCCGCAGGGAACTATGGCTACACCTTC. This rearrangement joins TRBV7-9 to TRBJ1-2; D might be TRBD1 (5 bases). Trimming took off 7 bases at V and 2 bases at J, with 17 bases between the two ends. Germline V CDR1 and CDR2: SEHNR, FQNEAQ (reference sequence). CDR3 length: 15 amino acids.

A few counts support this clone. The chain has TRBV6-5 and TRBJ1-5; 10 nucleotides align to TRBD1. The CDR3 is made up of 15 amino acids. The V gene's germline CDR1 is MNHEY and CDR2 SVGAGI. V was clipped by 4 bases and J by 5 bases; unmatched bases: 5. CDR3 residues: CASSWTGGIDQPQHF. The CDR3 DNA follows: TGTGCCAGCAGTTGGACAGGGGGGATAGATCAGCCCCAGCATTTT.